The subject of this entry is one T cell receptor beta chain. The antigen remains undetermined. TCRdb itself ran the RT-PCR reads through MiXCR, one entry per CDR3 protein. This table holds about 520,000 distinct CDR3 sequences, about 25% found once. CDR1 and CDR2 (germline): DFQATT, SNEGSKA (reference sequence). V shed 2 bases and J 9 bases; nucleotides not matched to a gene: 6. The CDR3 extends over 15 amino acids. This sample stems from a study of response to subunit inactivated influenza vaccine. Study results and caveats: There was a suggestion from the authors that each seasonal influenza vaccination recruits few new T cells.

Here the sequenced sample was CD4+ T cells sorted from PBMCs, taken 5 to 6 days after vaccination. This receptor was taken from a man aged 50-59 years who received an inactivated influenza vaccine. The chain has TRBV20-1 and TRBJ2-1; 14 bases map to TRBD2. CDR3 sequence reads: CSARPGTSGRVEQFF. DNA of the CDR3: TGCAGTGCTAGACCCGGGACTAGCGGGAGAGTTGAGCAGTTCTTC.